These T cell receptor beta chains were read from a single sample in a study of blood T cells in healthy people across ages. Each CDR3 protein is one row after TCRdb ran MiXCR on the 5' RACE reads. The sample contains about 1.8 million distinct CDR3 sequences, less than 50% of which appear only once. The sequenced sample was blood. The receptor set was obtained from a woman in her forties in good health. Each CDR3 is given with its conserved first and last residue. D genes are given only for firm matches. Size is stated for part of the rows, as once, few or many counts, or as a class when the clone is expanded.

>TRBJ1-1|TRBV4-2|-|-
CASSQDTHGNTEAFF
TGTGCCAGCAGCCAAGATACCCACGGAAACACTGAAGCTTTCTTT
>TRBJ2-3|TRBV5-1|few|-
CASSLSASVTDTQYF
TGCGCCAGCAGCTTGTCGGCTAGCGTGACAGATACGCAGTATTTT
>TRBJ2-3|TRBV7-2|-|TRBD1
CVSSLARTGGLITDTQYF
TGTGTCAGCAGCTTAGCTAGAACAGGGGGCTTAATCACAGATACGCAGTATTTT
>TRBJ2-5|TRBV2|-|-
CASSEMGGGETQYF
TGTGCCAGCAGTGAAATGGGTGGCGGAGAGACCCAGTACTTC
>TRBJ1-5|TRBV28|once|-
CATQGTFPNQPQHF
TGTGCCACCCAGGGGACCTTCCCCAATCAGCCCCAGCATTTT
>TRBJ2-5|TRBV24-1|few|-
CATRDGDQDQETQYF
TGTGCCACCAGAGATGGGGACCAGGATCAAGAGACCCAGTACTTC
>TRBJ2-5|TRBV4-1|few|TRBD2
CASSQDYRERGGLIEETQYF
TGCGCCAGCAGCCAAGATTATCGGGAGCGGGGGGGGTTAATCGAAGAGACCCAGTACTTC
>TRBJ2-3|TRBV20-1|few|TRBD2
CSADPAGVTDTQYF
TGCAGTGCTGACCCAGCGGGGGTCACAGATACGCAGTATTTT
>TRBJ2-3|TRBV18|few|-
CASSPWRDFTDTQYF
TGTGCCAGCTCACCATGGCGGGACTTCACAGATACGCAGTATTTT
>TRBJ2-3|TRBV24-1|few|TRBD2
CATSARTSFGIDTQYF
TGTGCCACCAGTGCCCGGACTAGCTTTGGTATAGATACGCAGTATTTT
>TRBJ1-1|TRBV18|once|-
CASSRPEQVSNTEAFF
TGTGCCAGCTCACGGCCCGAACAGGTTTCGAACACTGAAGCTTTCTTT
>TRBJ2-1|TRBV13|once|-
CASSYPPKLDEQFF
TGTGCCAGCAGCTACCCCCCGAAGCTGGATGAGCAGTTCTTC
>TRBJ2-1|TRBV4-1|few|TRBD2
CASSQVSQRGGPLPDYNEQFF
TGCGCCAGCAGCCAAGTGTCCCAGCGGGGGGGCCCACTACCGGACTACAATGAGCAGTTCTTC
>TRBJ2-5|TRBV6-6|few|TRBD2
CASSYDRGLAETQYF
TGTGCCAGCAGTTACGATCGGGGACTAGCTGAGACCCAGTACTTC
>TRBJ2-7|TRBV28|-|-
CASSLAIRVNVQYF
TGTGCCAGCAGTTTAGCCATCAGGGTGAACGTGCAGTACTTC
>TRBJ1-4|TRBV7-2|-|-
CASSSRTAATNEKLFF
TGTGCCAGCAGCTCAAGGACAGCTGCAACTAATGAAAAACTGTTTTTT
>TRBJ2-5|TRBV12-3/TRBV12-4|few|TRBD1
CASSLATGKETQYF
TGTGCCAGCAGTTTAGCGACAGGGAAAGAGACCCAGTACTTC
>TRBJ1-2|TRBV29-1|-|TRBD1
CSVAGTATNYGYTF
TGCAGCGTAGCCGGGACAGCGACTAACTATGGCTACACCTTC
>TRBJ2-5|TRBV20-1|-|-
CSASPARETQYF
TGCAGTGCTAGTCCGGCTAGGGAGACCCAGTACTTC
>TRBJ2-3|TRBV9|-|-
CASGGRPTSTDTQYF
TGTGCCAGTGGGGGGCGGCCCACTAGCACAGATACGCAGTATTTT
>TRBJ2-3|TRBV27|-|TRBD2
CASSQGLAGGRSDTQYF
TGTGCCAGCAGTCAGGGACTAGCGGGGGGGCGCTCAGATACGCAGTATTTT
>TRBJ1-6|TRBV5-1|few|-
CASSVSGTNNSPLHF
TGCGCCAGCAGCGTCTCCGGGACAAATAATTCACCCCTCCACTTT
>TRBJ1-1|TRBV4-1|-|-
CASSPMGTVNTEAFF
TGCGCCAGCAGCCCGATGGGGACGGTGAACACTGAAGCTTTCTTT
>TRBJ2-4|TRBV4-2|once|-
CASSQDRGPGQYF
TGTGCCAGCAGCCAAGACAGGGGACCGGGTCAGTACTTC
>TRBJ2-1|TRBV7-2|few|TRBD1
CASIRGGSSSYNEQFF
TGTGCCAGCATCCGAGGGGGCTCCAGCTCCTACAATGAGCAGTTCTTC
>TRBJ2-3|TRBV27|-|-
CASSLFSADTQYF
TGTGCCAGCAGTTTATTCTCGGCAGATACGCAGTATTTT
>TRBJ2-7|TRBV5-1|-|-
CASSLDVRVEQYF
TGCGCCAGCAGCTTGGATGTCAGGGTCGAGCAGTACTTC
>TRBJ1-5|TRBV20-1|once|TRBD1
CSTGGISNQPQHF
TGCAGCACAGGGGGGATTAGCAATCAGCCCCAGCATTTT
>TRBJ2-3|TRBV5-1|many|-
CASSLEADTQYF
TGCGCCAGCAGCTTGGAAGCAGATACGCAGTATTTT
>TRBJ2-5|TRBV5-1|-|-
CASSLVGVITGLETQYF
TGCGCCAGCAGCTTGGTGGGGGTTATTACAGGTCTGGAGACCCAGTACTTC
>TRBJ2-1|TRBV7-2|few|TRBD1
CASSLGQGDEQFF
TGTGCCAGCAGCTTAGGACAGGGGGATGAGCAGTTCTTC
>TRBJ2-1|TRBV20-1|-|-
CSARDVTSAILNNEQFF
TGCAGTGCTAGAGACGTTACATCGGCAATCCTTAACAATGAGCAGTTCTTC
>TRBJ1-1|TRBV7-9|-|-
CASARFTEAFF
TGTGCCAGCGCACGGTTCACTGAAGCTTTCTTT
>TRBJ2-5|TRBV20-1|-|-
CSVGGVVYGQYF
TGCAGTGTTGGCGGGGTAGTCTACGGGCAGTACTTC
>TRBJ1-5|TRBV20-1|-|-
CSAREEGDQPQHF
TGCAGTGCTAGAGAGGAGGGAGATCAGCCCCAGCATTTT
>TRBJ2-5|TRBV10-3|-|TRBD2
CAISDVGGGEETQYF
TGTGCCATCAGTGATGTGGGCGGGGGGGAGGAGACCCAGTACTTC
>TRBJ2-4|TRBV5-1|few|-
CASSLDGTGEQYF
TGCGCCAGCAGCTTGGACGGGACGGGGGAGCAGTACTTC
>TRBJ2-7|TRBV4-1|-|TRBD1
CASSQSVGQFSYEQYF
TGCGCCAGCAGCCAATCGGTGGGACAGTTCTCCTACGAGCAGTACTTC
>TRBJ2-7|TRBV7-8|-|-
CAGSFRASYEQYF
TGTGCCGGCAGCTTTAGGGCCTCCTACGAGCAGTACTTC
>TRBJ2-5|TRBV12-3/TRBV12-4|-|-
CASSLGAKWETQYF
TGTGCCAGCAGTTTAGGGGCTAAGTGGGAGACCCAGTACTTC
>TRBJ2-1|TRBV7-9|-|-
CASSRPAGTRYNEQFF
TGTGCCAGCAGCCGCCCGGCCGGGACAAGATACAATGAGCAGTTCTTC
>TRBJ2-1|TRBV6-2/TRBV6-3|-|TRBD2
CASSWASGGAGNEQFF
TGTGCCAGCAGTTGGGCTAGCGGGGGGGCAGGCAATGAGCAGTTCTTC
>TRBJ2-5|TRBV27|many|-
CASSFRSTQETQYF
TGTGCCAGCAGTTTCAGGTCCACGCAAGAGACCCAGTACTTC
>TRBJ1-2|TRBV27|few|-
CASSERGQLGGYTF
TGTGCCAGCAGTGAACGCGGACAGTTGGGTGGCTACACCTTC
>TRBJ2-3|TRBV6-2/TRBV6-3|-|TRBD1
CASSPQTGAFSTDTQYF
TGTGCCAGCAGTCCCCAAACAGGGGCCTTTAGCACAGATACGCAGTATTTT
>TRBJ2-5|TRBV7-2|many|-
CASSNFQETQYF
TGTGCCAGCAGCAATTTTCAAGAGACCCAGTACTTC
>TRBJ2-7|TRBV29-1|-|-
CSVEEIPRDEQYF
TGCAGCGTTGAAGAGATACCGCGGGACGAGCAGTACTTC
>TRBJ2-1|TRBV7-3|-|-
CASSLFQGGEQFF
TGTGCCAGCAGCTTATTCCAGGGTGGTGAGCAGTTCTTC
>TRBJ1-1|TRBV10-3|-|-
CAISVGPSVNTEAFF
TGTGCCATCAGTGTGGGACCGTCGGTGAACACTGAAGCTTTCTTT
>TRBJ2-3|TRBV5-1|-|-
CASREGGGGIVDTQYF
TGCGCCAGCAGAGAAGGAGGGGGGGGAATAGTAGATACGCAGTATTTT